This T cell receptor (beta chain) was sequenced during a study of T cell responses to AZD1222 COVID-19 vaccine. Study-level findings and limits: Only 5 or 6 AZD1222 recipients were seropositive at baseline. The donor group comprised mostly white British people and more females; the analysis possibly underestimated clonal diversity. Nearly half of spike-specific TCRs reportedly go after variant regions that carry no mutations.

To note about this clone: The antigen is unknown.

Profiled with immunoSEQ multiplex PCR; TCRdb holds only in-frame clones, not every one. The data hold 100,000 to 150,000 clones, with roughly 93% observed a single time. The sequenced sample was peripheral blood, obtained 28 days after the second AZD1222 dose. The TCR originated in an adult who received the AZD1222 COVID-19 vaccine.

Here the CDR3 DNA reads TGTGCCAGCAGCGTAACAGGGTCCTATGGCTACACCTTC. Protein sequence: CASSVTGSYGYTF. The chain combines TRBV9 with TRBJ1-2; a weak D match, TRBD1 (6 bases). V was cut by 1 base and J by 4 bases, with 8 bases left in between. Germline CDR1 and CDR2: SGDLS and YYNGEE. This CDR3 region has 13 residues. Complete variable domain (other parts from reference TRBV9 and TRBJ1-2): DSGVTQTPKHLITATGQRVTLRCSPRSGDLSVYWYQQSLDQGLQFLIQYYNGEERAKGNILERFSAQQFPDLHSELNLSSLELGDSALYFCASSVTGSYGYTFGSGTRLTVV.